The rows below give T cell receptor beta chains drawn from one sample of a study of human T cells and chemical hapten exposure. One entry per CDR3 protein, called by TCRdb with MiXCR from the RACE reads. The sample includes approximately 120,000 distinct CDR3 sequences, approximately 8.8% of them seen just once. Sequenced here: whole blood, sampled in connection with sensitization to the hapten diphenylcyclopropenone (DPC). These receptors originate from a woman aged 40 to 50 with alopecia areata. Some clones in this sample may be carry-over from other donors' samples. Each CDR3 is given with its conserved first and last residue. A D gene is named only where the DNA matches it firmly. Part of the rows lack a size; the others show once, few, many or a class for expanded clones.

D gene	clone size	J gene	V gene	CDR3 protein	CDR3 DNA
-	few	TRBJ2-5	TRBV10-3	CAIRAGTTTQETQYF	TGTGCCATCAGGGCCGGGACGACGACCCAAGAGACCCAGTACTTC
-	-	TRBJ2-5	TRBV29-1	CSVHRGGQETQYF	TGCAGCGTTCACCGAGGAGGCCAAGAGACCCAGTACTTC
-	many	TRBJ1-5	TRBV7-6	CASSSTIGSSDQPQHF	TGTGCCAGCAGTTCTACGATCGGGAGCAGCGATCAGCCCCAGCATTTT
-	few	TRBJ2-7	TRBV4-2	CASSQDSQGGAYEQYF	TGTGCCAGCAGCCAAGATAGCCAGGGCGGAGCCTACGAGCAGTACTTC
-	-	TRBJ2-1	TRBV12-3/TRBV12-4	CASSSRGIGNEQFF	TGTGCCAGCAGTTCTCGGGGTATTGGAAATGAGCAGTTCTTC
-	many	TRBJ1-5	TRBV7-9	CASSSQGTQPQHF	TGTGCCAGCAGTTCGCAGGGAACTCAGCCCCAGCATTTT
-	-	TRBJ2-1	TRBV2	CASSEYGINYNEQFF	TGTGCCAGCAGTGAATACGGGATCAACTACAATGAGCAGTTCTTC
-	many	TRBJ1-2	TRBV2	CASSLQPSYGYTF	TGTGCCAGCAGTCTTCAGCCGAGCTATGGCTACACCTTC
-	-	TRBJ1-6	TRBV4-1	CASSQDRRGNESPLHF	TGCGCCAGCAGCCAAGATCGAAGGGGGAACGAGTCACCCCTCCACTTT
-	-	TRBJ2-1	TRBV27	CASSSRGRLSYNEQFF	TGTGCCAGCAGCTCCAGGGGTAGGCTCTCCTACAATGAGCAGTTCTTC
-	-	TRBJ2-1	TRBV11-2	CASSSAFQGYFNEQFF	TGTGCCAGCAGCTCCGCCTTTCAGGGTTACTTCAATGAGCAGTTCTTC
-	few	TRBJ2-7	TRBV27	CASSSRLIDEQYF	TGTGCCAGCAGTTCGAGACTGATCGACGAGCAGTACTTC
-	few	TRBJ1-1	TRBV7-9	CASSHTNGPEAFF	TGTGCCAGCAGTCATACAAACGGGCCTGAAGCTTTCTTT
-	-	TRBJ2-5	TRBV5-5	CASTRRGLGETQYF	TGTGCCAGCACCCGACGAGGACTTGGGGAGACCCAGTACTTC
-	-	TRBJ1-4	TRBV15	CAASREQGNEKLFF	TGTGCCGCCAGCAGAGAACAGGGAAATGAAAAACTGTTTTTT
-	-	TRBJ2-1	TRBV2	CASSTVGTRRIF	TGTGCCAGCAGTACTGTGGGGACCCGGAGGATCTTC
-	-	TRBJ2-2	TRBV29-1	CSVDGQGVNTGELFF	TGCAGCGTTGACGGGCAGGGAGTTAACACCGGGGAGCTGTTTTTT
-	few	TRBJ2-7	TRBV6-2/TRBV6-3	CASSYSIRGPYEQYF	TGTGCCAGCAGTTACTCGATCCGGGGGCCCTACGAGCAGTACTTC
-	few	TRBJ2-3	TRBV7-9	CASSPGMGGLGTDTQYF	TGTGCCAGCAGCCCTGGGATGGGGGGCCTAGGTACAGATACGCAGTATTTT
-	-	TRBJ2-2	TRBV5-4	CASSSRGPLTVELFF	TGTGCCAGCAGCTCCAGGGGTCCCCTAACCGTGGAGCTGTTTTTT
TRBD2	many	TRBJ2-7	TRBV7-8	CASRLGGVSYEQYF	TGTGCCAGCAGGTTGGGAGGGGTCTCCTACGAGCAGTACTTC
-	-	TRBJ1-4	TRBV7-9	CASSLVPDSREKLFF	TGTGCCAGCAGCTTAGTCCCGGACAGCAGAGAAAAACTGTTTTTT
TRBD1	-	TRBJ2-1	TRBV5-1	CASSLFSTGEEQFF	TGCGCCAGCAGCTTGTTCTCGACAGGGGAGGAGCAGTTCTTC
-	-	TRBJ1-1	TRBV11-2	CASSLRDLNTEAFF	TGTGCCAGCAGCTTACGGGATCTGAACACTGAAGCTTTCTTT
-	few	TRBJ1-1	TRBV7-2	CASSTYNPVNTEAFF	TGTGCCAGCAGCACTTACAATCCTGTGAACACTGAAGCTTTCTTT
-	many	TRBJ2-1	TRBV4-2	CASSQDGGTDNEQFF	TGTGCCAGCAGCCAAGATGGAGGGACGGACAATGAGCAGTTCTTC
-	-	TRBJ1-1	TRBV5-1	CASSSGGGLNTEAFF	TGCGCCAGCAGCTCTGGCGGGGGGTTGAACACTGAAGCTTTCTTT
-	many	TRBJ1-2	TRBV7-9	CASSTPGSWTNYGYTF	TGTGCCAGCAGTACACCGGGAAGTTGGACAAACTATGGCTACACCTTC
-	many	TRBJ1-4	TRBV4-1	CASSGRGGYEKLFF	TGCGCCAGCAGCGGGAGGGGCGGGTATGAAAAACTGTTTTTT